A single sample gave rise to the 28 T cell receptor beta chains below, sequenced in a study of human T cells and chemical hapten exposure. TCRdb reprocessed the RACE reads via MiXCR and lists one record per CDR3 protein. The sample includes 120,000 or so distinct CDR3 sequences, roughly 14% seen only once; the top ten take around 2.7%. Regarding time point: pre-sensitization, week 0. Treatment reported: therapeutic diphenylcyclopropenone sensitization with weekly scalp DPC. The sample here was whole blood, taken in connection with sensitization to the hapten diphenylcyclopropenone (DPC). The source of these receptors is a woman aged 18-35 years with alopecia areata. Some clones in this sample may be carry-over from other donors' samples.

The V gene is TRBV12-3 or TRBV12-4, the J gene TRBJ1-1, with 8 nucleotides matching TRBD1. The CDR3 spans 14 residues. Trimming at V came to 7 bases and at J to 4 bases, leaving 8 bases not matched to a gene. This CDR3 reads CASTRDRRATEAFF. The CDR3 nucleotides read TGTGCCAGCACCCGGGACAGGCGTGCCACTGAAGCTTTCTTT.

This clonotype was picked up a small number of times. The CDR3 DNA follows: TGTGCCAGCAGCCTCCCGGGGGCCCCTGGAAACACCATATATTTT. Its protein is CASSLPGAPGNTIYF. This sequence joins TRBV7-9 and TRBJ1-3, with D perhaps matching TRBD1 (6 bases). V dropped 5 bases and J dropped 2 bases, with 13 bases sitting between them. Germline V gene sequence: CDR1 SEHNR, CDR2 FQNEAQ (reference sequence). The CDR3 is 15 residues long.

CDR3 sequence (DNA): TGTGCCAGCAGTTTAACCGGGACAGGGGATTCACCCCTCCACTTT. This translates into CASSLTGTGDSPLHF. The V and J genes are TRBV2 and TRBJ1-6, with 10 bases lining up with TRBD1. The CDR3 has 15 residues. Trimming cost V 5 bases and J 8 bases; bases outside gene matches: 6. The germline CDR1 and CDR2 sequences are SNHLY and FYNNEI.

This clonotype came up a few times. The chain uses TRBV18 and TRBJ1-1; 7 nucleotides agree with TRBD1. Germline trimming cut 3 bases from V and 5 bases from J; bases unmatched to any gene: 6. CDR1 is KGHSH and CDR2 is LQKENI in the germline V gene. The CDR3 loop spans 14 amino acids. CDR3 sequence reads: CASSPSGGRTEAFF. The CDR3 DNA follows: TGTGCCAGCTCACCGTCAGGGGGACGAACTGAAGCTTTCTTT. The whole variable domain, filled in from reference TRBV18 and TRBJ1-1, reads NAGVMQNPRHLVRRRGQEARLRCSPMKGHSHVYWYRQLPEEGLKFMVYLQKENIIDESGMPKERFSAEFPKEGPSILRIQQVVRGDSAAYFCASSPSGGRTEAFFGQGTRLTVV.

The rearrangement joins TRBV20-1 to TRBJ2-4; the D gene is possibly TRBD1 (7 bases). The CDR3 is 15 amino acids. Per the germline V gene, CDR1 is DFQATT and CDR2 is SNEGSKA (reference sequence). The ends were cut back, 0 bases at V and 1 base at J, with 10 bases in the middle. CDR3 protein: CSARDRGTAKNIQYF. The CDR3 DNA reads as TGCAGTGCTAGAGACAGGGGGACTGCCAAAAACATTCAGTACTTC.

The sample holds many counts of this clonotype. This chain connects TRBV5-1 to TRBJ1-1; D not resolved. Germline values: CDR1 SGHRS, CDR2 YFSETQ. V gave up 1 base and J gave up 2 bases, with 12 bases separating them. This CDR3 region has 15 residues. CDR3 residues: CASSLRRDTNTEAFF. CDR3 nucleotides: TGCGCCAGCAGCTTGCGCAGAGACACAAACACTGAAGCTTTCTTT.

This clonotype was found many times. The chain recombines TRBV18 with TRBJ1-2, with TRBD1 matching 7 bases. Germline CDR1 KGHSH, CDR2 LQKENI. V lost 3 bases to trimming and J lost 4 bases; unmatched junction nucleotides: 8. The CDR3 has 15 amino acids. The chain's CDR3 is CASSPGQELSYGYTF. In DNA form, the CDR3 reads TGTGCCAGCTCACCTGGACAGGAGCTGAGCTATGGCTACACCTTC.

The chain uses TRBV12-3 or TRBV12-4 and TRBJ1-5; 8 positions match TRBD1. The CDR3 is 15 amino acids. The ends lost 5 bases at V and 4 bases at J; junction bases unmatched: 7. This CDR3 reads CASSPTDRVNQPQHF. Here the CDR3 DNA reads TGTGCCAGCAGTCCGACGGACAGGGTTAATCAGCCCCAGCATTTT.

The chain links TRBV27 to TRBJ1-6, with D perhaps TRBD1 (6 bases). Germline assignment: CDR1 MNHEY and CDR2 SMNVEV (reference sequence). V lost 6 bases, J lost 2 bases, and 20 bases lay in between. The CDR3 is 18 amino acids. The CDR3 sequence is CASSLAWREGAYNSPLHF. The CDR3, as DNA: TGTGCCAGCAGCCTGGCGTGGAGGGAGGGGGCCTATAATTCACCCCTCCACTTT.

This clonotype was seen only a few times. V is TRBV3-1 and J is TRBJ2-1; 12 nucleotides agree with TRBD2. Germline V gene sequence: CDR1 LGHDT, CDR2 YNNKEL (reference sequence). The V gene end was trimmed by 4 bases and the J gene end by 7 bases; junction bases not matched to a gene: 5. CDR3 length equals 15 residues. Written as DNA, the CDR3 is TGTGCCAGCAGCCGAGCTAGCGGGGGGGTTAATGAGCAGTTCTTC. Encoded protein: CASSRASGGVNEQFF.

This chain uses TRBV5-1 with TRBJ2-7, with 8 bases aligning to TRBD1. The V gene's germline CDR1 is SGHRS and CDR2 YFSETQ. J gave up 11 bases and V 4 bases, and 17 bases lay outside the gene matches. The CDR3 loop spans 15 amino acids. The CDR3 region is CASSPDRTGPHVEYF. The CDR3 nucleotides are TGCGCCAGCAGCCCTGATAGGACAGGGCCCCATGTAGAGTACTTC. Drawing the rest from reference TRBV5-1 and TRBJ2-7, the complete variable domain is KAGVTQTPRYLIKTRGQQVTLSCSPISGHRSVSWYQQTPGQGLQFLFEYFSETQRNKGNFPGRFSGRQFSNSRSEMNVSTLELGDSALYLCASSPDRTGPHVEYFGPGTRLTVT.

This clonotype was observed a few times. The chain recombines TRBV29-1 with TRBJ2-2; D uncertain. The germline V and J ends were trimmed by 4 bases and 4 bases, with 4 bases remaining between them. Germline V gene sequence: CDR1 SQVTM, CDR2 ANQGSEA. The CDR3 is 11 amino acids. Here the CDR3 reads CSVGFTGELFF. CDR3 nucleotide sequence: TGCAGCGTTGGCTTCACCGGGGAGCTGTTTTTT.

A note on this clonotype: One junction end disagrees with the germline gene, perhaps due to a read error. The genes are TRBV18 and TRBJ2-3; D gene uncertain. This CDR3 is 13 amino acids long. Germline V gene lookup returns CDR1 KGHSH and CDR2 LQKENI. The CDR3 bases are TGTGTCAGCTCACCACAAAAGGATGGGGCGCAGTATTTT. Residues: CVSSPQKDGAQYF.

The chain recombines TRBV11-2 with TRBJ2-7; D might be TRBD1 (6 bases). Trimming left V 5 bases short and J 6 bases short, with 11 bases between. The CDR3 consists of 12 residues. Germline values: CDR1 SGHAT, CDR2 FQNNGV. The CDR3 reads CASSQQGSEQYF. The CDR3 bases are TGTGCCAGCAGCCAACAGGGAAGCGAGCAGTACTTC.

This clonotype was seen many times. V and J are TRBV25-1 and TRBJ1-2; D perhaps matches TRBD1 (6 bases). Trimming shortened V by 1 base and J by 6 bases, and 12 bases separated the two germline ends. This CDR3 has 14 residues. Germline-derived CDR1 and CDR2 are MGHDK and SYGVNS. DNA for the CDR3: TGTGCCAGCAGTGAATTCAGACAGGCAGATGGCTACACCTTC. Amino acid sequence: CASSEFRQADGYTF.

This clonotype showed up just a few times. This sequence joins TRBV4-3 and TRBJ1-1, with D unclear. The V end was cut by 6 bases, the J end by 11 bases, with 10 bases between. The CDR3 spans 10 residues. Germline V gives CDR1 LGHNA, CDR2 YSLEER. In DNA, the CDR3 is TGCGCCAGCAGTGGACTGGAGGCTTTCTTT. Translating it yields CASSGLEAFF.

Many counts were recorded for this clonotype. The V call is TRBV20-1, the J call TRBJ1-2; no firm D call. CDR1 DFQATT and CDR2 SNEGSKA come from the germline V gene (reference sequence). CDR3 length: 10 residues. V dropped 6 bases and J dropped 4 bases, with 6 bases sitting between them. In DNA form, the CDR3 reads TGCAGTGCCAATCCCTATGGCTACACCTTC. Its protein product is CSANPYGYTF.

This clonotype appeared a few times. The chain recombines TRBV15 with TRBJ2-7; D is uncertain. V lost 0 bases, J lost 6 bases, and 12 bases lay in between. The germline V gene encodes CDR1 LNHNV and CDR2 YYDKDF (reference sequence). The CDR3 extends over 14 amino acids. The CDR3 is CATSRDLGGIEQYF. The CDR3 nucleotides read TGTGCCACCAGCAGAGATCTGGGCGGCATCGAGCAGTACTTC.

The chain recombines TRBV27 with TRBJ2-5, with 7 bases lining up with TRBD1. The CDR3 runs 16 residues. CDR1 and CDR2 (germline): MNHEY, SMNVEV (reference sequence). Trimming removed 1 base from V and 3 bases from J; junction bases left unmatched: 8. In DNA, the CDR3 is TGTGCCAGCAGTTTATACCGACAGGGTCGAAAAGAGACCCAGTACTTC. As protein: CASSLYRQGRKETQYF.

The chain recombines TRBV3-1 with TRBJ2-7; D remains ambiguous. The germline CDR1 and CDR2 sequences are LGHDT and YNNKEL (reference sequence). This CDR3 region has 14 residues. V lost 5 bases and J lost 2, with 13 bases in between. Here the CDR3 reads CASSMALRAYEQYF. CDR3 coding DNA: TGTGCCAGCAGCATGGCCCTACGGGCCTACGAGCAGTACTTC.

Only a few counts were recorded for this clonotype. The rearrangement uses TRBV7-2 and TRBJ1-1, with no clear D. The V gene's germline CDR1 is SGHTA and CDR2 FQGNSA. There are 11 residues in the CDR3. V was clipped by 11 bases and J by 8 bases, with 15 bases between them. The CDR3 loop reads CASQAVVEAFF. In nucleotides, the CDR3 is TGTGCCTCCCAGGCGGTAGTCGAAGCTTTCTTT.

The rearrangement uses TRBV6-1 and TRBJ2-5, with 8 bases matching TRBD1. J gave up 4 bases and V 3 bases, and 10 bases lay outside the gene matches. The germline V gene has CDR1 MNHNS and CDR2 SASEGT. The CDR3 is made up of 16 amino acids. The CDR3 protein is CASSDLRTGRGETQYF. The CDR3 nucleotides are TGTGCCAGCAGTGACCTTCGGACAGGGAGAGGAGAGACCCAGTACTTC.

This clonotype has at least ten counts. The rearrangement links TRBV18 to TRBJ2-2; no clear D. The CDR3 totals 12 residues. V was shortened by 1 base and J by 6 bases, with 3 bases between the two germline ends. Germline CDR1 reads KGHSH; CDR2 reads LQKENI. CDR3 nucleotides: TGTGCCAGCTCACCACTACCCGGGGAGCTGTTTTTT. Protein sequence: CASSPLPGELFF.

The V gene is TRBV3-1, the J gene TRBJ1-4; 9 bases fit TRBD1. The V and J ends lost 4 bases and 5 bases, in that order; junction bases with no gene match: 8. Looked up from germline, CDR1 is LGHDT and CDR2 is YNNKEL (reference sequence). The length of the CDR3 is 16 residues. The CDR3 loop is CASSPRGQGPNEKLFF. CDR3 DNA sequence: TGTGCCAGCAGCCCCAGGGGACAGGGCCCGAATGAAAAACTGTTTTTT.

V usage is TRBV5-1 and J usage is TRBJ2-4, with D uncertain. Trimming pared 2 bases from V and 6 bases from J, leaving 12 bases between. The CDR3 contains 14 residues. Germline V gene sequence: CDR1 SGHRS, CDR2 YFSETQ. The CDR3 DNA sequence: TGCGCCAGCAGCTTTAGAGACCAGACAAACATTCAGTACTTC. This sequence encodes CASSFRDQTNIQYF.

The chain employs TRBV13 and TRBJ2-1; D unclear. V lost 3 bases and J 7 bases, leaving 16 bases between the germline ends. CDR3 length: 15 residues. Per germline, CDR1 PRHDT and CDR2 FYEKMQ (reference sequence). The CDR3 region is CASSFDEGLYNEQFF. CDR3 sequence (DNA): TGTGCCAGCAGCTTCGACGAAGGCCTTTATAATGAGCAGTTCTTC.

This clonotype appeared a few times. The rearrangement links TRBV5-6 to TRBJ1-2, with D possibly TRBD1 on 6 matching bases. V gave up 2 bases and J gave up 4 bases, with 21 bases separating them. The CDR3 is 17 amino acids. Germline-derived CDR1 and CDR2 are SGHDT and YYEEEE. CDR3 region: CASSFLFRNRASYGYTF. The DNA of the CDR3 is TGTGCCAGCAGCTTTCTCTTCCGGAACAGGGCTTCCTATGGCTACACCTTC. Full variable domain (remainder filled in from reference TRBV5-6 and TRBJ1-2): DAGVTQSPTHLIKTRGQQVTLRCSPKSGHDTVSWYQQALGQGPQFIFQYYEEEERQRGNFPDRFSGHQFPNYSSELNVNALLLGDSALYLCASSFLFRNRASYGYTFGSGTRLTVV.

The V and J genes are TRBV29-1 and TRBJ2-5; D gene uncertain. Germline V gives CDR1 SQVTM, CDR2 ANQGSEA. V was trimmed by 5 bases and J by 1 base, leaving 11 bases between them. The CDR3 has 13 amino acids. CDR3: CSVIEAFQETQYF. In DNA, the CDR3 is TGCAGCGTTATAGAGGCGTTCCAAGAGACCCAGTACTTC.